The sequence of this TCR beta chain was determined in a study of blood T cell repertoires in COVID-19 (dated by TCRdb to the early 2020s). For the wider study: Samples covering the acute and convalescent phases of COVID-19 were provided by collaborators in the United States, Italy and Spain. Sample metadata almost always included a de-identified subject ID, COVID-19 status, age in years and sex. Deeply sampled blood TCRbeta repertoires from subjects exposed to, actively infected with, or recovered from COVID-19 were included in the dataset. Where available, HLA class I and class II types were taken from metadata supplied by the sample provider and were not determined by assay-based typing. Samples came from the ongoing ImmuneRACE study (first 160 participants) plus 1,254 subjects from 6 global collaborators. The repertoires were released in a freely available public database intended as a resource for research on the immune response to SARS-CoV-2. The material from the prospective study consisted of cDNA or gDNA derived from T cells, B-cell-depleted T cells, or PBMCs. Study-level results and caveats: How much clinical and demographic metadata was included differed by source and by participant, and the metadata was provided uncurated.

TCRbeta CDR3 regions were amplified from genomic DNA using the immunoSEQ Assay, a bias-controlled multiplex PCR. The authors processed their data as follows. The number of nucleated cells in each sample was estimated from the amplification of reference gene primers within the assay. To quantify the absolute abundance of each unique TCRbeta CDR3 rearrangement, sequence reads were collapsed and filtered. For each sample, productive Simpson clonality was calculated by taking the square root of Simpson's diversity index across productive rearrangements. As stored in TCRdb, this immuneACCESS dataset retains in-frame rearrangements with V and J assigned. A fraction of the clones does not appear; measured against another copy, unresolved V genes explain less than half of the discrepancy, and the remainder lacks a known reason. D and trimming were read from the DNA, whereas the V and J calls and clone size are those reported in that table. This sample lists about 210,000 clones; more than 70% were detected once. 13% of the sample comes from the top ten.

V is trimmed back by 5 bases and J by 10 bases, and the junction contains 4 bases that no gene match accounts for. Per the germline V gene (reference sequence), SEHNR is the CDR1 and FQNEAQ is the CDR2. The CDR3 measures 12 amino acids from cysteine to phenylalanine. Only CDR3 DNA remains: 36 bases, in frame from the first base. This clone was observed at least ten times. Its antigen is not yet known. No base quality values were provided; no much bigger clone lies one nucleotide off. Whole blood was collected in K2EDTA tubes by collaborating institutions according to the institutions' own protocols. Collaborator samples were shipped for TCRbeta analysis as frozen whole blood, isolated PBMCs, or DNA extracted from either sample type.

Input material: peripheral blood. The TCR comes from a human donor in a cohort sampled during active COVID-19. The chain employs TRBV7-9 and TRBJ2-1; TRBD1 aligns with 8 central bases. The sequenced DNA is TGTGCCAGCAGCCCGACAGGGGAGGAGCAGTTCTTC. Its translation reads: CASSPTGEEQFF.